This T cell receptor beta chain was identified during a study of siplizumab effects on memory and regulatory T cells. Whole-study results and caveats: Naive T cells looked more diverse than memory cells, and they looked like major contributors to the alloresponse.

Per individual sample, about 97,000 TCR templates were assayed. The data were produced by immunoSEQ multiplex PCR, yet TCRdb's version contains in-frame clones alone and is incomplete. Among some 100,000 clones listed, roughly 96% were seen once. A remark on this clone: Its antigen is still unknown.

V lost 2 bases, J lost 5 bases, and 12 bases lay in between. This CDR3 spans 15 amino acids. Germline CDR1 is MNHEY and CDR2 is SMNVEV (reference sequence). The V and J genes are TRBV27 and TRBJ1-4; D is ambiguous. This TCR was recovered from a human donor in good health. The sequenced material came from naive CD4+ T cells sorted from blood. The CDR3 protein is CASSLRQAENEKLFF. The CDR3 DNA follows: TGTGCCAGCAGTTTAAGGCAGGCCGAAAATGAAAAACTGTTTTTT.